These T cell receptor beta chains were read from a single sample in a study of cytomegalovirus exposure and HLA in healthy donors. Method: immunoSEQ multiplex PCR; TCRdb's copy keeps in-frame clones and lacks some. The data hold approximately 160,000 clones, with nearly 90% observed a single time. Sample: PBMCs. All receptors derive from a woman aged 18-29 years in good health and CMV-seropositive. The CDR3 runs from the conserved cysteine through the conserved F or W. A D gene is named only where the DNA matches it firmly. Clone sizes are given selectively: once, few, many, or a class where the clone is expanded.

j_call	clone_size	v_call	d_call	cdr3_nt	cdr3_aa
TRBJ2-2	-	TRBV30	TRBD1	TGTGCCTGGAGTGTGGGAACAGGGGTGGCCGGGGAGCTGTTTTTT	CAWSVGTGVAGELFF
TRBJ2-5	-	TRBV9	TRBD1	TGTGCCAGCAGCGTGGCCACCGGGACAGCCGAAAAAGAGACCCAGTACTTC	CASSVATGTAEKETQYF
TRBJ2-2	-	TRBV9	TRBD1	TGTGCCAGCAGCGTTGAGACAGGGCGGAACACCGGGGAGCTGTTTTTT	CASSVETGRNTGELFF
TRBJ2-7	few	TRBV19	TRBD2	TGTGCCAGTAGTATAAAGGGACTAGCAACCTACGAGCAGTACTTC	CASSIKGLATYEQYF
TRBJ2-3	-	TRBV9	-	TGTGCCAGCAGCGTTAGACTCACAGATACGCAGTATTTT	CASSVRLTDTQYF
TRBJ2-1	-	TRBV7-9	TRBD2	TGTGCCAGCAGCCCCGACACTAGCGGGAGGCTGGATGAGCAGTTCTTC	CASSPDTSGRLDEQFF
TRBJ2-7	few	TRBV15	TRBD1	TGTGCCACCAGCGAAAACCGGGACAGGGACGAGCAGTACTTC	CATSENRDRDEQYF
TRBJ2-7	-	TRBV5-5	TRBD2	TGTGCCAGCAGCACCGGACTAGCGGTCTACGAGCAGTACTTC	CASSTGLAVYEQYF
TRBJ2-3	-	TRBV29-1	-	TGCAGCGTCCTAGGACAGAGTGACACAGATACGCAGTATTTT	CSVLGQSDTDTQYF
TRBJ2-2	-	TRBV11-2	-	TGTGCCAGCACCCCGGGACACATAACCGGGGAGCTGTTTTTT	CASTPGHITGELFF
TRBJ2-1	-	TRBV5-8	TRBD2	TGTGCCAGCAGCTCTTGGACTAGAGGCTACAATGAGCAGTTCTTC	CASSSWTRGYNEQFF
TRBJ2-1	-	TRBV30	TRBD2	TGTGCCTGGAGTGTTGGACTAGCGGGTTACAATGAGCAGTTCTTC	CAWSVGLAGYNEQFF
TRBJ1-5	-	TRBV30	-	TGTGCCTGGAGTCATTTCAGCGCCGGGACAACCACCTTGAGGCCCCAGCATTTT	CAWSHFSAGTTTLRPQHF
TRBJ1-2	-	TRBV7-9	-	TGTGCCAGCAGCTCCACAGGGCGCTATGGCTACACCTTC	CASSSTGRYGYTF
TRBJ1-5	once	TRBV5-8	-	TGTGCCAGCAGCTTGGAGTTCAGAAGCAATCAGCCCCAGCATTTT	CASSLEFRSNQPQHF
TRBJ2-3	-	TRBV28	TRBD1	TGTGCCAGCAGTTTAGGACAGGAACTAAGCGCAGATACGCAGTATTTT	CASSLGQELSADTQYF
TRBJ1-2	-	TRBV5-6	-	TGTGCCAGCAGCTTGGTAGAGGGCCGGAGGGGTGGCTACACCTTC	CASSLVEGRRGGYTF
TRBJ1-2	-	TRBV2	TRBD1	TGTGCCGCCAGACAGGGTGGCGGCTACACCTTC	CAARQGGGYTF
TRBJ1-1	-	TRBV18	-	TGTGCCAGCTCTACTTACACAGGTACCACTGAAGCTTTCTTT	CASSTYTGTTEAFF
TRBJ2-1	-	TRBV10-2	-	TGCGCCAGCAGTCCTGCGGATGAGCAGTTCTTC	CASSPADEQFF
TRBJ2-5	-	TRBV2	TRBD2	TGTGCCAGCACCGGGACTACGGGGGAGACCCAGTACTTC	CASTGTTGETQYF
TRBJ2-7	-	TRBV11-2	TRBD2	TGTGCCAGCAGCACCGGGACTAGCGGGTACGAGCAGTACTTC	CASSTGTSGYEQYF
TRBJ2-7	-	TRBV7-2	-	TGTGCCAGCAGCTTAGCTTCAGGTACAGGTTCCTACGAGCAGTACTTC	CASSLASGTGSYEQYF
TRBJ2-2	-	TRBV2	-	TGTGCCAGCAAATCAGGGGCAAACACCGGGGAGCTGTTTTTT	CASKSGANTGELFF
TRBJ1-1	-	TRBV10-3	-	TGTGCCATCAGGGGACAATTGAACACTGAAGCTTTCTTT	CAIRGQLNTEAFF
TRBJ1-5	-	TRBV28	-	TGTGCCAGCAGTTTCGCGGGGTTGTCCCAGCATTTT	CASSFAGLSQHF
TRBJ2-7	-	TRBV29-1	TRBD2	TGCAGCGACGGGACTAGCGAACCCTACGAGCAGTACTTC	CSDGTSEPYEQYF
TRBJ1-3	-	TRBV28	-	TGTGCCAGCAGTTTATATCGGGGGTCGGGAAACACCATATATTTT	CASSLYRGSGNTIYF
TRBJ1-1	-	TRBV5-1	TRBD1	TGCGCCAGCAGCTTGGGGACAGGCGAAGCTTTCTTT	CASSLGTGEAFF
TRBJ1-4	-	TRBV19	-	TGTGCCAGTAGTATAATGGGTAGCGGTCGTATTGAAAAACTGTTTTTT	CASSIMGSGRIEKLFF
TRBJ1-3	once	TRBV11-2	-	TGTGCCAGCAGTTCCCCCAGGGGCCACTCTGGAAACACCATATATTTT	CASSSPRGHSGNTIYF
TRBJ2-7	once	TRBV7-2	-	TGTGCCAGCAGCTTGCAGGGGGGCGAGCAGTACTTC	CASSLQGGEQYF
TRBJ1-1	-	TRBV11-2	TRBD1	TGTGCCAGCAGCTTAACATCGACAGGGAAAGCTTTCTTT	CASSLTSTGKAFF
TRBJ2-2	-	TRBV11-2	TRBD2	TGTGCCAGCAGCTTATCCTTGAGCGGGAGGGCCCCAGGCACCGGGGAGCTGTTTTTT	CASSLSLSGRAPGTGELFF
TRBJ2-1	-	TRBV5-4	TRBD2	TGTGCCAGCAGTAGGACTAGCGGGAGGGCCGTGGGCTCCTACAATGAGCAGTTCTTC	CASSRTSGRAVGSYNEQFF
TRBJ2-3	-	TRBV7-2	TRBD1	TGTGCCAGCAGCTTAGTGGGTGACAGGGGAGATACGCAGTATTTT	CASSLVGDRGDTQYF
TRBJ1-2	-	TRBV18	-	TGTGCCAGCTCACCCCCCGGCAGGCCGAACTATGGCTACACCTTC	CASSPPGRPNYGYTF
TRBJ1-2	-	TRBV27	-	TGTGCCAGCAGTTCCCACCTTAATACGGGGAACGGCTACACCTTC	CASSSHLNTGNGYTF
TRBJ2-7	once	TRBV5-1	TRBD2	TGCGCCAGCAGCTTCTTGGGACTAGCGGGAGCGGGATACGAGCAGTACTTC	CASSFLGLAGAGYEQYF
TRBJ1-2	-	TRBV6-6	-	TGTGCCAGCAGTTACTCCGGGGGAGGCTACACCTTC	CASSYSGGGYTF
TRBJ1-4	-	TRBV30	TRBD1	TGTGCCTGGGACGACAGGGGGGGTGAAAAACTGTTTTTT	CAWDDRGGEKLFF
TRBJ2-7	-	TRBV7-2	TRBD2	TGTGCCAGCAGCTTAGTTTTTGTCAGGACTAGCGCATCCTACGAGCAGTACTTC	CASSLVFVRTSASYEQYF
TRBJ2-6	-	TRBV6-5	-	TGTGCCAGCAAACTCTCTGGGGCCAACGTCCTGACTTTC	CASKLSGANVLTF
TRBJ2-1	-	TRBV5-1	TRBD2	TGCGCCAGCAGCTTGGAGGGACTAGCCCTTAATGAGCAGTTCTTC	CASSLEGLALNEQFF
TRBJ1-2	-	TRBV25-1	-	TGTGCCACATCATTGGACAGCAGCTACACCTTC	CATSLDSSYTF
TRBJ1-1	-	TRBV7-9	-	TGTGCCAGCAGCTCCCTGGGGGGAGGCACTGAAGCTTTCTTT	CASSSLGGGTEAFF
TRBJ2-7	-	TRBV7-6	TRBD1	TGTGCCAGCAGCCCGGGACAGTCAAACGAGCAGTACTTC	CASSPGQSNEQYF
TRBJ2-1	-	TRBV4-1	-	TGCGCCAGCAGCCAAGTGCAGGTGTTATACAATGAGCAGTTCTTC	CASSQVQVLYNEQFF